What follows are 4 T cell receptor beta chains derived from one specimen sequenced in a study of shared clonotypes between healthy human individuals. This table comes from immunoSEQ multiplex PCR, and its TCRdb copy is limited to in-frame clones, with some not included. Counted here are 2 million to 2.5 million clones, approximately 94% occurring once; the ten biggest clones make up approximately 0.13%. What was sequenced was naive CD4+ T cells sorted from blood. As for subset: CD45RA+ positively selected. The receptors were gathered from a man between 18 and 29 years old in good health.

V and J are TRBV6-1 and TRBJ1-5; D is unresolved. The CDR3 runs 15 residues. Germline CDR1 is MNHNS and CDR2 is SASEGT. Trimming cost V 4 bases and J 6 bases, with 16 bases left between them. The CDR3 region is CASSGALGSGQPQHF. The CDR3 coding sequence is TGTGCCAGCAGTGGAGCCCTGGGCAGCGGTCAGCCCCAGCATTTT.

The genes are TRBV6-1 and TRBJ1-1; D gene ambiguous. The ends were cut back, 7 bases at V and 0 bases at J, with 12 bases in the middle. The CDR3 runs 14 residues. Germline CDR1 reads MNHNS; CDR2 reads SASEGT. CDR3 sequence reads: CASIKGGLNTEAFF. Written as DNA, the CDR3 is TGTGCCAGCATTAAAGGCGGCCTGAACACTGAAGCTTTCTTT.

This chain links TRBV27 with TRBJ2-5, with 7 bases matching TRBD2. V dropped 8 bases and J dropped 5; count of bases not matched to a gene: 8. The CDR3 loop spans 13 amino acids. Germline V gives CDR1 MNHEY, CDR2 SMNVEV (reference sequence). The CDR3 here is CASGRLASETQYF. The CDR3, as DNA: TGTGCCAGCGGTAGACTAGCTTCTGAGACCCAGTACTTC.

The chain carries TRBV7-9 and TRBJ2-3; 13 nucleotides match TRBD2. The CDR3 runs to 16 residues. CDR1 SEHNR and CDR2 FQNEAQ come from the germline V gene (reference sequence). Trimming cost V 6 bases and J 4 bases; bases outside gene matches: 7. The CDR3 coding sequence is TGTGCCAGCAGAGCTGGACTAGCGGGAGATCCAGATACGCAGTATTTT. Translating gives CASRAGLAGDPDTQYF.